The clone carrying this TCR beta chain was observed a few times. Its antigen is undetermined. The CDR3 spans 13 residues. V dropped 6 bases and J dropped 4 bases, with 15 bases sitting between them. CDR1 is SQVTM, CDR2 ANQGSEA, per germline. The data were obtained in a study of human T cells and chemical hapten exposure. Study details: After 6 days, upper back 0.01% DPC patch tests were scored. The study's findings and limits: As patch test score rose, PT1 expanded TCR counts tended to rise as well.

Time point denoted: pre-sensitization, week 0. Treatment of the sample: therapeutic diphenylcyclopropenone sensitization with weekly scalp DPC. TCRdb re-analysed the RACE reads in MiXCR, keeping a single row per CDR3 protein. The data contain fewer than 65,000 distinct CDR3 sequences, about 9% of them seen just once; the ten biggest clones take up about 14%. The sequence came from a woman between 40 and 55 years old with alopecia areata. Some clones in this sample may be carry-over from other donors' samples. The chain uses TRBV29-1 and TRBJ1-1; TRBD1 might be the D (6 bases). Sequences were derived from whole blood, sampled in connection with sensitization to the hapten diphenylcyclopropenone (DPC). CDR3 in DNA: TGCAGCGTGGGGACACGGGGCGGCACTGAAGCTTTCTTT. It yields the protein CSVGTRGGTEAFF.